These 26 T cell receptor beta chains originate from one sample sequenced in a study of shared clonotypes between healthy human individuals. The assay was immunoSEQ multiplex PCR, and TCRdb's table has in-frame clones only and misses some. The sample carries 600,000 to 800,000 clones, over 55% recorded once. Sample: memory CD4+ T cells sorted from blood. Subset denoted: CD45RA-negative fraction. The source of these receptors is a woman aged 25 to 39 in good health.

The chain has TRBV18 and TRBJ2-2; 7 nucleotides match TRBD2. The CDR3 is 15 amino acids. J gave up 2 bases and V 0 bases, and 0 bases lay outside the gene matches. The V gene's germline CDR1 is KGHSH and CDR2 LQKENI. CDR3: CASSPPAGNTGELFF. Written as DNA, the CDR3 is TGTGCCAGCTCACCACCAGCGGGAAACACCGGGGAGCTGTTTTTT.

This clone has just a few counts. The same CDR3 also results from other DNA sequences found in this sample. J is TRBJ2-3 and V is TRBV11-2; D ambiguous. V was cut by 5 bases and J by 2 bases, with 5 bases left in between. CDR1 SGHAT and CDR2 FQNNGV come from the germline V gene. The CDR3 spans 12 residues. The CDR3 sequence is CASSQYTDTQYF. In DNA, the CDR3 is TGTGCCAGCAGCCAGTACACAGATACGCAGTATTTT.

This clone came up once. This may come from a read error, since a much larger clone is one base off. The CDR3 nucleotides are TGTGCCAGCAGTGCCCGGGACTACCAAGAGACCCAGTACTTC. Its protein product is CASSARDYQETQYF. The chain employs TRBV6-1 and TRBJ2-5; possibly TRBD2 for D (6 bases). V was clipped by 4 bases and J by 0 bases, with 9 bases between them. The CDR3 runs 14 residues. From germline, CDR1 is MNHNS and CDR2 SASEGT.

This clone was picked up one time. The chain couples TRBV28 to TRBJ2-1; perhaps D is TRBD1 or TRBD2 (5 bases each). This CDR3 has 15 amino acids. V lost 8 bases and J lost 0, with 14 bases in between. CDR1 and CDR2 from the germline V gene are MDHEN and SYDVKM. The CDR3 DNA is TGTGCCAGCTTCGGGGCTTACAGCTCCTACAATGAGCAGTTCTTC. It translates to CASFGAYSSYNEQFF.

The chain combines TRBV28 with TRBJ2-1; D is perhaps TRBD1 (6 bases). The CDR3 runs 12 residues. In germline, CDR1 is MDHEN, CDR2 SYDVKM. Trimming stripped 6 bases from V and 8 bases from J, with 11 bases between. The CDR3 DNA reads TGTGCCAGCAGACAGGGCCATCATGAGCAGTTCTTC. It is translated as CASRQGHHEQFF.

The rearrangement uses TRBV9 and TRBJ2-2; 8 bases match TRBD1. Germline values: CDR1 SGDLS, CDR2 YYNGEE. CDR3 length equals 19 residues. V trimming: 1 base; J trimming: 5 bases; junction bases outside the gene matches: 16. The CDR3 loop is CASSVLPGGLAPRTGELFF. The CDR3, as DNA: TGTGCCAGCAGCGTACTCCCAGGGGGCTTAGCTCCCCGAACCGGGGAGCTGTTTTTT.

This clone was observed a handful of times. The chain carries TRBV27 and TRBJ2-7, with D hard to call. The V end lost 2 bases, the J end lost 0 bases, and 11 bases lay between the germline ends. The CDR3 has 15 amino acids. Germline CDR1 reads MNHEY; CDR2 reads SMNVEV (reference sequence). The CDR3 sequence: CASSLKSGTSYEQYF. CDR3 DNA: TGTGCCAGCAGTTTAAAGTCAGGTACCTCCTACGAGCAGTACTTC.

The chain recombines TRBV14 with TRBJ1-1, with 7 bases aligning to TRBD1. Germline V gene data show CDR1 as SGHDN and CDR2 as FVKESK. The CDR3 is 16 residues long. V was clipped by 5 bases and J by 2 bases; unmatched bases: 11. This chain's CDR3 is CASSRYRGNRNTEAFF. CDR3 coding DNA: TGTGCCAGCAGCAGGTACAGGGGTAATAGAAACACTGAAGCTTTCTTT. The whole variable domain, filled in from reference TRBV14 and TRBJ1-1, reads EAGVTQFPSHSVIEKGQTVTLRCDPISGHDNLYWYRRVMGKEIKFLLHFVKESKQDESGMPNNRFLAERTGGTYSTLKVQPAELEDSGVYFCASSRYRGNRNTEAFFGQGTRLTVV.

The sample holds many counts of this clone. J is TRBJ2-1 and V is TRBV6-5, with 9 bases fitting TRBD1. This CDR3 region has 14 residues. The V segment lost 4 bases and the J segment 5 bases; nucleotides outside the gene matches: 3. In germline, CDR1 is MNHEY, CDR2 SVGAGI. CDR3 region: CASSWDRENNEQFF. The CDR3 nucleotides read TGTGCCAGCAGTTGGGACAGGGAAAACAATGAGCAGTTCTTC.

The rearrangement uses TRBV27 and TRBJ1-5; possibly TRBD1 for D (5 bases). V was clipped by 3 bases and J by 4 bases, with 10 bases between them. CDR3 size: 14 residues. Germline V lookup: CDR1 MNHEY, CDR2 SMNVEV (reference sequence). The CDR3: CASSFQGRNQPQHF. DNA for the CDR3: TGTGCCAGCAGTTTCCAGGGTAGGAATCAGCCCCAGCATTTT.

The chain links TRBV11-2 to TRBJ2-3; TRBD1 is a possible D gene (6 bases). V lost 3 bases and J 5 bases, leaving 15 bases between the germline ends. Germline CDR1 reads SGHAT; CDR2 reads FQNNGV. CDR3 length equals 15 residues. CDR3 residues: CASSFAQGILDTQYF. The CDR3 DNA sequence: TGTGCCAGCAGCTTCGCACAGGGTATATTAGATACGCAGTATTTT.

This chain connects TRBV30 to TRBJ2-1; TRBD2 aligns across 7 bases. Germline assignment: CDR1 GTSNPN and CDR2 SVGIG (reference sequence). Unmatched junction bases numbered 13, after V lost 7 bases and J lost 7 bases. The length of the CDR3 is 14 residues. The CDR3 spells CAFKTGTGGNEQFF. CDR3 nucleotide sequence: TGTGCCTTCAAAACCGGGACCGGGGGGAATGAGCAGTTCTTC.

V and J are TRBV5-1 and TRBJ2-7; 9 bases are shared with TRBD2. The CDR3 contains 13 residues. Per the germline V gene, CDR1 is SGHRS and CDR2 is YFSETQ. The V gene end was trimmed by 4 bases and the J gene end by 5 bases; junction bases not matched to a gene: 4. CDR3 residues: CASSRTSEDEQYF. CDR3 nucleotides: TGCGCCAGCAGCCGGACTAGCGAAGACGAGCAGTACTTC.

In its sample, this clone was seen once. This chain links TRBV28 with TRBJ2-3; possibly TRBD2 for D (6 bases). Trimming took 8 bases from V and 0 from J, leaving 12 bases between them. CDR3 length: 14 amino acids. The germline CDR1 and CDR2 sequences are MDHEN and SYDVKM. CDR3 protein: CASLAGPSTDTQYF. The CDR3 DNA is TGTGCCAGCCTCGCGGGGCCCAGCACAGATACGCAGTATTTT.

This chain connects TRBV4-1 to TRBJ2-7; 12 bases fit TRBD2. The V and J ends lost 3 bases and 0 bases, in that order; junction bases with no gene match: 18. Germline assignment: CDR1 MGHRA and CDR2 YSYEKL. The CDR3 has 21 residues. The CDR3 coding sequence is TGCGCCAGCAGCCAGATCTTGCTTCCGACTAGCGGGAGTACCAGCTCCTACGAGCAGTACTTC. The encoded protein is CASSQILLPTSGSTSSYEQYF.

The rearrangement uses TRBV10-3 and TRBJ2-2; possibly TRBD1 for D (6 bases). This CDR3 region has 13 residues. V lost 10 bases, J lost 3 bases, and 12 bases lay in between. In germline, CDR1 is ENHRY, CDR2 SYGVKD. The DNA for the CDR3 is TGTGCCACCTGGGGGCGGTACACCGGGGAGCTGTTTTTT. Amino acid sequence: CATWGRYTGELFF.

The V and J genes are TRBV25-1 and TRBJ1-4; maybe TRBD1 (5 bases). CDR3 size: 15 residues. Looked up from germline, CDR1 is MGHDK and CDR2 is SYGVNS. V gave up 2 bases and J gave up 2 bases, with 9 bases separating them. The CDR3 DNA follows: TGTGCCAGCAGTGAAAAACAGGTTACTAATGAAAAACTGTTTTTT. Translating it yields CASSEKQVTNEKLFF.

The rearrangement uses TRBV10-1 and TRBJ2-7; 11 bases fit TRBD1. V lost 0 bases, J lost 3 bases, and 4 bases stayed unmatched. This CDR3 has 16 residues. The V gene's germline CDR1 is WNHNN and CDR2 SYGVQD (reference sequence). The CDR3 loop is CASSESLGTGGYEQYF. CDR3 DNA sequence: TGCGCCAGCAGTGAGTCCCTGGGGACAGGGGGCTACGAGCAGTACTTC.

DNA of the CDR3: TGTGCCAGCAGTTTCGGCTTTAGAGCGGGAGGGGGAACCGGGGAGCTGTTTTTT. Residues: CASSFGFRAGGGTGELFF. The chain couples TRBV28 to TRBJ2-2; TRBD2 matches at 10 bases. There are 18 residues in the CDR3. Per the germline V gene, CDR1 is MDHEN and CDR2 is SYDVKM. With V trimmed by 3 bases and J by 5 bases, 12 bases remained unmatched.

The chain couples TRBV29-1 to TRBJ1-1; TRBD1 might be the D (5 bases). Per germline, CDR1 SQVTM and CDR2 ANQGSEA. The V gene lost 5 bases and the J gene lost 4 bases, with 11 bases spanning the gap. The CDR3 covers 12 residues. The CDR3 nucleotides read TGCAGCGTTATTCAGGGTTCCACTGAAGCTTTCTTT. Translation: CSVIQGSTEAFF.

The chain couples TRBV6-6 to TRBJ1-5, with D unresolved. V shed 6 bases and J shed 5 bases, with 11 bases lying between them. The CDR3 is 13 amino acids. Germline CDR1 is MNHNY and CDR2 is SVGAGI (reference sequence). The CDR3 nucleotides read TGTGCCAGCAGGCCCCGTCCTGATCAGCCCCAGCATTTT. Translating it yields CASRPRPDQPQHF.

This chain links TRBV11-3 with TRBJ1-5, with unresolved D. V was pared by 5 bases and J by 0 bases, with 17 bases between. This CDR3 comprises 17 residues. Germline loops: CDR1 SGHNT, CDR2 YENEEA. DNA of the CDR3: TGTGCCAGCAGCCAAGATCTGGTAGAATATAGCAATCAGCCCCAGCATTTT. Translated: CASSQDLVEYSNQPQHF.

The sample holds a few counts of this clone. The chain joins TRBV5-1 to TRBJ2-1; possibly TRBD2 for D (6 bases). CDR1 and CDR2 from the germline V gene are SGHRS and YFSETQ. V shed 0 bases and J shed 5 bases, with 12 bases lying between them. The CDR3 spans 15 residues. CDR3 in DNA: TGCGCCAGCAGCTTGGCCCTAGGACTAAACAATGAGCAGTTCTTC. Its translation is CASSLALGLNNEQFF. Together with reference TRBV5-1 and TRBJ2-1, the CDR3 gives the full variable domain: KAGVTQTPRYLIKTRGQQVTLSCSPISGHRSVSWYQQTPGQGLQFLFEYFSETQRNKGNFPGRFSGRQFSNSRSEMNVSTLELGDSALYLCASSLALGLNNEQFFGPGTRLTVL.

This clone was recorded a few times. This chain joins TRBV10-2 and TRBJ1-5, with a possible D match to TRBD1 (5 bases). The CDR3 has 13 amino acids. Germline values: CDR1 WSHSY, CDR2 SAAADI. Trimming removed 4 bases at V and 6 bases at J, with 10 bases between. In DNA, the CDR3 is TGCGCCAGCAGTGTTCTAGGGGCTCAGCCCCAGCATTTT. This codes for CASSVLGAQPQHF.

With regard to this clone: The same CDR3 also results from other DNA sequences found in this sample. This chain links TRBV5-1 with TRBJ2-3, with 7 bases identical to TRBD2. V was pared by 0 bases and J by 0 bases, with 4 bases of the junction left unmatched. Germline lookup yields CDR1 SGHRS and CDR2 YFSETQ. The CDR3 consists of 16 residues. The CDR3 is CASSLALAESTDTQYF. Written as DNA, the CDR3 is TGCGCCAGCAGCTTGGCTCTAGCGGAGAGCACAGATACGCAGTATTTT.

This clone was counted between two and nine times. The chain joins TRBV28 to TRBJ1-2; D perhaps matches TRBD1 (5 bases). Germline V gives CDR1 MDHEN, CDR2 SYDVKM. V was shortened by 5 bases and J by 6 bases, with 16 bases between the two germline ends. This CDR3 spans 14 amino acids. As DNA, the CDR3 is TGTGCCAGCAGTCCCCCCTTTAGAGGGGATGGCTACACCTTC. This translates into CASSPPFRGDGYTF.